Listed here are 9 T cell receptor beta chains from one sample, sequenced in a study of OX40 agonist ivuxolimab in advanced cancers. TCRdb keeps only in-frame clones here, not all; method: immunoSEQ multiplex PCR. The table records tens of thousands of clones, about 89% of them present only once. This specimen was CD4+ or CD8+ T cells sorted from blood, taken in a trial of the OX40 agonist ivuxolimab. The receptors shown here come from an adult with an advanced solid tumor such as melanoma, head and neck, liver or kidney cancer.

J is TRBJ1-4 and V is TRBV5-8, with 9 nucleotides matching TRBD1. The CDR3 is 14 amino acids. The V gene's germline CDR1 is SGHTS and CDR2 YDEGEE. V was clipped by 4 bases and J by 8 bases; unmatched bases: 6. The CDR3 DNA reads TGTGCCAGCAGCCTACAGGGGGCGGGCGAAAAACTGTTTTTT. This translates into CASSLQGAGEKLFF.

This chain uses TRBV27 with TRBJ2-1, with D perhaps matching TRBD2 (5 bases). The CDR3 is 14 residues long. V shed 3 bases and J shed 6 bases, with 12 bases lying between them. CDR1 is MNHEY and CDR2 is SMNVEV in the germline V gene (reference sequence). The CDR3 DNA follows: TGTGCCAGCAGTTTCCGGGATCCAAGCAATGAGCAGTTCTTC. This encodes CASSFRDPSNEQFF.

The chain employs TRBV19 and TRBJ2-5; TRBD1 matches at 8 bases. The V gene end was trimmed by 2 bases and the J gene end by 4 bases; junction bases not matched to a gene: 9. CDR3 length: 16 amino acids. Per the germline V gene, CDR1 is LNHDA and CDR2 is SQIVND (reference sequence). DNA for the CDR3: TGTGCCAGTAGTATAACGGGACAGGTGGTTTCAGAGACCCAGTACTTC. Its translation: CASSITGQVVSETQYF.

This rearrangement joins TRBV27 to TRBJ2-7; TRBD2 agrees at 13 bases. The CDR3 is 18 residues long. The V gene end was trimmed by 2 bases and the J gene end by 6 bases; junction bases not matched to a gene: 13. CDR1 is MNHEY, CDR2 SMNVEV, per germline (reference sequence). The CDR3 region has the DNA TGTGCCAGCAGTTTAGTAGGGACTAGCGGGACACTACGGAGCGAGCAGTACTTC. The encoded protein is CASSLVGTSGTLRSEQYF.

This rearrangement joins TRBV4-2 to TRBJ2-2; tentative D call: TRBD2 (5 bases). CDR1 and CDR2 (germline): LGHNA, YNFKEQ. The germline V and J ends were trimmed by 4 bases and 5 bases, with 14 bases remaining between them. This CDR3 contains 15 residues. CDR3 sequence reads: CASSPPVSGTGELFF. CDR3 in DNA: TGTGCCAGCAGCCCGCCTGTTTCGGGAACCGGGGAGCTGTTTTTT.

This chain joins TRBV4-1 and TRBJ1-3; tentative D call: TRBD1 (6 bases). The CDR3 has 17 residues. Per the germline V gene, CDR1 is MGHRA and CDR2 is YSYEKL. V dropped 0 bases and J dropped 0 bases, with 12 bases sitting between them. CDR3 in DNA: TGCGCCAGCAGCCAAGATCGCCAGGGGTTCTCTGGAAACACCATATATTTT. Its protein product is CASSQDRQGFSGNTIYF.

As DNA, the CDR3 is TGCGCCAGCAGCCAAGTGGGCTTGGGGGAAAAACTGTTTTTT. It encodes CASSQVGLGEKLFF. The chain combines TRBV4-1 with TRBJ1-4; D call uncertain. Per the germline V gene, CDR1 is MGHRA and CDR2 is YSYEKL. This CDR3 spans 14 amino acids. The V end lost 1 base, the J end lost 8 bases, and 11 bases lay between the germline ends.

This clone was detected a few times. This chain joins TRBV4-2 and TRBJ2-7, with 10 bases that match TRBD2. The CDR3 covers 15 residues. Germline loops: CDR1 LGHNA, CDR2 YNFKEQ. V dropped 4 bases and J dropped 1; count of bases not matched to a gene: 4. For the CDR3, the DNA is TGTGCCAGCAGCCCCCAACTAGCGGGGTCCTACGAGCAGTACTTC. Protein sequence: CASSPQLAGSYEQYF.

V is TRBV7-3 and J is TRBJ2-3; possibly TRBD1 for D (6 bases). The CDR3 loop spans 13 amino acids. V lost 5 bases, J lost 6 bases, and 12 bases lay in between. In germline, CDR1 is SGHTA, CDR2 FQGTGA. Here the CDR3 DNA reads TGTGCCAGCAGCAATCAGGGGATGGATACGCAGTATTTT. This encodes CASSNQGMDTQYF.